The clone carrying this T cell receptor (beta chain) appeared once. CDR1 is KGHSH, CDR2 LQKENI, per germline. The V gene lost 3 bases and the J gene lost 4 bases, with 12 bases spanning the gap. The CDR3 contains 14 residues. This specimen belongs to a study of blood T cell repertoires in COVID-19. Study as a whole: Both acute and convalescent COVID-19 samples were obtained from the United States, Italy and Spain. Sources were T cells, B-cell-depleted T cells, or PBMCs; the material itself was cDNA or gDNA.

Methods used by the authors: Quantification of nucleated cells was approximated via reference gene primer amplification. Profiling relied on immunoSEQ multiplex PCR, and the TCRdb table lists in-frame clones only, not all of them. V and J calls and clone size are copied from that table; D and trimming were computed from the DNA. The sample yields 300,000 to 450,000 clones, 70% to 85% seen once. V and J are TRBV18 and TRBJ1-2; D not resolved. This receptor was taken from a human donor with acute or convalescent COVID-19. The donor label of this sample is uncertain. The sample was peripheral blood. This CDR3 reads CASSPDSVPYGYTF. CDR3 DNA: TGTGCCAGCTCACCCGATTCAGTACCCTATGGCTACACCTTC.